The rows below give T cell receptor beta chains drawn from one sample of a study of shared clonotypes between healthy human individuals. Clones were sequenced by immunoSEQ multiplex PCR, and TCRdb holds only the in-frame ones, with some missing. The repertoire holds roughly 2.5 million clones, with more than 90% as singletons. Source material: naive CD4+ T cells sorted from blood. The receptors originated from a man younger than 35 in good health. CDR3s include the opening cysteine and the closing phenylalanine or tryptophan. The D gene is left open where the match is weak. Where a row states a size, it is once, few, many or the class of an expanded clone; other rows omit it.

J gene | clone size | D gene | V gene | CDR3 protein | CDR3 DNA
TRBJ2-7 | NA | NA | TRBV9 | CASSVGSSYEQYF | TGTGCCAGCAGCGTCGGTAGTTCCTACGAGCAGTACTTC
TRBJ2-7 | NA | TRBD1 | TRBV11-2 | CASRLTGGQSYEQYF | TGTGCCAGCAGGTTAACAGGGGGACAGTCCTACGAGCAGTACTTC
TRBJ2-1 | NA | TRBD1 | TRBV25-1 | CASRLTGEQFF | TGTGCCAGCAGACTGACAGGGGAGCAGTTCTTC
TRBJ1-5 | NA | TRBD1 | TRBV6-6 | CASSRTGGNQPQHF | TGTGCCAGCAGCCGAACAGGGGGCAATCAGCCCCAGCATTTT
TRBJ1-2 | NA | NA | TRBV7-2 | CASSLWGETYGYTF | TGTGCCAGCAGCTTATGGGGTGAGACCTATGGCTACACCTTC
TRBJ2-3 | NA | NA | TRBV9 | CASSPITGGPKNTQYF | TGTGCCAGCAGCCCTATCACGGGGGGCCCCAAGAATACGCAGTATTTT
TRBJ2-3 | NA | NA | TRBV5-4 | CASSLARTDTQYF | TGTGCCAGCAGCTTGGCCCGCACAGATACGCAGTATTTT
TRBJ2-3 | NA | NA | TRBV30 | CAWTGGTDTQYF | TGTGCCTGGACCGGGGGAACAGATACGCAGTATTTT
TRBJ1-1 | NA | NA | TRBV18 | CASSGWNTEAFF | TGTGCCAGCTCAGGGTGGAACACTGAAGCTTTCTTT
TRBJ2-1 | NA | TRBD2 | TRBV29-1 | CSVVWTSGSDNEQFF | TGCAGCGTTGTCTGGACTAGCGGGAGTGACAATGAGCAGTTCTTC
TRBJ2-3 | NA | NA | TRBV5-1 | CASREQAISTDTQYF | TGCGCCAGCAGAGAACAGGCCATTAGCACAGATACGCAGTATTTT
TRBJ1-5 | NA | NA | TRBV18 | CASSPGAGQPQHF | TGTGCCAGCTCACCAGGGGCGGGTCAGCCCCAGCATTTT
TRBJ2-7 | NA | NA | TRBV6-1 | CASRQPPDSNYEQYF | TGTGCCAGCAGACAACCACCGGACAGTAACTACGAGCAGTACTTC
TRBJ1-2 | NA | TRBD1 | TRBV6-6 | CASRPPQGAARGYTF | TGTGCCAGCAGGCCACCCCAGGGGGCGGCTCGTGGCTACACCTTC
TRBJ1-6 | NA | NA | TRBV6-6 | CASSTSLGSAPLHF | TGTGCCAGCAGCACTTCCCTGGGTAGTGCACCCCTCCACTTT
TRBJ2-1 | NA | NA | TRBV18 | CASSRRLQGGSANEQFF | TGTGCCAGCTCACGACGTTTGCAGGGTGGAAGTGCCAATGAGCAGTTCTTC
TRBJ2-7 | NA | TRBD1 | TRBV6-1 | CASSELGQRVLEPFYEQYF | TGTGCCAGCAGTGAATTGGGACAGAGGGTCCTGGAGCCCTTCTACGAGCAGTACTTC
TRBJ1-5 | few | NA | TRBV30 | CAWSTGLSNQPQHF | TGTGCCTGGAGTACGGGACTCAGCAATCAGCCCCAGCATTTT
TRBJ2-7 | NA | NA | TRBV5-5 | CASSRRGYEQYF | TGTGCCAGCAGCCGTCGGGGGTACGAGCAGTACTTC
TRBJ2-4 | NA | NA | TRBV30 | CAWSVGALRDIQYF | TGTGCCTGGAGTGTAGGGGCATTGCGGGACATTCAGTACTTC
TRBJ2-6 | NA | NA | TRBV5-5 | CASSSDREGANVLTF | TGTGCCAGCAGCTCGGACCGTGAGGGGGCCAACGTCCTGACTTTC
TRBJ2-5 | NA | NA | TRBV6-1 | CASRGEGTQYF | TGTGCCAGCAGGGGCGAGGGGACCCAGTACTTC
TRBJ2-2 | NA | TRBD1 | TRBV5-1 | CASSIGQGAAGELFF | TGCGCCAGCAGCATAGGACAGGGGGCCGCCGGGGAGCTGTTTTTT
TRBJ2-1 | once | NA | TRBV5-3 | CARSLALYEEYNEQFF | TGTGCCAGAAGCTTGGCTTTATACGAGGAGTACAATGAGCAGTTCTTC
TRBJ1-6 | NA | NA | TRBV9 | CASSVRGLSSYNSPLHF | TGTGCCAGCAGCGTCAGGGGACTGAGCTCCTATAATTCACCCCTCCACTTT
TRBJ1-2 | NA | NA | TRBV2 | CASSDSGIYGYTF | TGTGCCAGCAGTGACTCCGGAATCTATGGCTACACCTTC
TRBJ1-5 | NA | NA | TRBV19 | CASSKLTGSSNQPQHF | TGTGCCAGTAGTAAATTAACCGGGAGTAGCAATCAGCCCCAGCATTTT
TRBJ2-7 | NA | TRBD1 | TRBV7-9 | CASSLGDRQGGYEQYF | TGTGCCAGCAGCTTAGGAGATAGACAGGGGGGCTACGAGCAGTACTTC
TRBJ1-2 | NA | TRBD1 | TRBV7-9 | CASSFAGDPRGTGGYTF | TGTGCCAGCAGCTTCGCGGGGGATCCGCGGGGGACAGGGGGCTACACCTTC
TRBJ1-3 | NA | NA | TRBV30 | CAWSVGGSSGNTIYF | TGTGCCTGGAGTGTAGGTGGGAGCTCTGGAAACACCATATATTTT
TRBJ2-7 | NA | TRBD2 | TRBV18 | CASSPRAGGAVYEQYF | TGTGCCAGCTCACCACGAGCGGGGGGGGCTGTCTACGAGCAGTACTTC
TRBJ2-1 | NA | TRBD2 | TRBV5-1 | CASSPLKASGHQIPYNEQFF | TGCGCCAGCAGCCCCTTGAAGGCTAGCGGACATCAGATTCCATACAATGAGCAGTTCTTC
TRBJ2-6 | NA | NA | TRBV11-2 | CASSLGTKGSISGANVLTF | TGTGCCAGCAGCTTAGGGACGAAGGGGAGCATCTCTGGGGCCAACGTCCTGACTTTC
TRBJ1-4 | once | NA | TRBV19 | CASSIGGTPAKLFF | TGTGCCAGTAGTATTGGAGGGACGCCTGCAAAACTGTTTTTT
TRBJ2-5 | NA | TRBD2 | TRBV4-1 | CASSQSGTSGPQETQYF | TGCGCCAGCAGCCAATCGGGGACTAGCGGCCCCCAAGAGACCCAGTACTTC
TRBJ1-3 | NA | NA | TRBV19 | CASSFGFGTSSYSGNTIYF | TGTGCCAGTAGTTTTGGATTCGGGACAAGTTCCTACTCTGGAAACACCATATATTTT
TRBJ2-7 | NA | TRBD1 | TRBV5-4 | CASSSTGTGGYEQYF | TGTGCCAGCAGCTCAACCGGGACAGGGGGTTACGAGCAGTACTTC